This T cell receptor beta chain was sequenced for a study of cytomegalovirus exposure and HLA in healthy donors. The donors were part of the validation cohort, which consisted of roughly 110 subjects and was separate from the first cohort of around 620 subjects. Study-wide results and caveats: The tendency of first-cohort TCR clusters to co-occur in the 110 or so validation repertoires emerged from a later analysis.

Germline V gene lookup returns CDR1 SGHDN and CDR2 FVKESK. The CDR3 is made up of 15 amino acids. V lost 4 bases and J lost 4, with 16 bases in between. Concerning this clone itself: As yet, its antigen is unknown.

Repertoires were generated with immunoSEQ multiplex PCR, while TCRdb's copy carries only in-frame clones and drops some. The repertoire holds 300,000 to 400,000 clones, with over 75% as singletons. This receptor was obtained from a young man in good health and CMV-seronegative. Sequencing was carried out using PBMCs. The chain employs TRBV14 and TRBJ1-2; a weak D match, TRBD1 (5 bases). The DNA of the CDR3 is TGTGCCAGCAGCCGAAGGCTAGACAGATTCTATGGCTACACCTTC. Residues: CASSRRLDRFYGYTF.